This T cell receptor (beta chain) was captured by sequencing in a study of CD8 T cells in ankylosing spondylitis. Findings of the study overall: Typical of ankylosing spondylitis blood, it appeared, was a TCR beta motif of eight highly homologous variants. Some motif variants had been reported before (in reactive arthritis synovial fluid and blood).

At least ten counts were recorded for this clonotype. Its antigen is currently unknown. Quantitative 5'-RACE with molecular barcodes was used to make the TCR beta libraries. Via MiXCR, TCRdb re-called the 5' RACE reads, giving one row per CDR3 protein. The sample holds 500,000 to 650,000 distinct CDR3 sequences, over 4% seen once. Trimming shortened V by 4 bases and J by 2 bases, and 15 bases separated the two germline ends. The CDR3 runs 15 residues. Per germline, CDR1 MDHEN and CDR2 SYDVKM. The sample was blood, either unsorted or a sorted T cell fraction (not recorded which). The sequence came from a male donor with ankylosing spondylitis. The J gene is TRBJ2-7, the V gene TRBV28; D may be TRBD2 (6 bases). The CDR3 reads CASSSSSTSPYEQYF. DNA of the CDR3: TGTGCCAGCAGTTCCAGTTCTACTAGCCCCTACGAGCAGTACTTC. The full variable domain, rest sourced from reference TRBV28 and TRBJ2-7, is DVKVTQSSRYLVKRTGEKVFLECVQDMDHENMFWYRQDPGLGLRLIYFSYDVKMKEKGDIPEGYSVSREKKERFSLILESASTNQTSMYLCASSSSSTSPYEQYFGPGTRLTVT.